The clone carrying this TCR beta chain was counted a single time. Its specificity is not known. Germline loops: CDR1 SGHNT, CDR2 YYREEE (reference sequence). The CDR3 loop spans 12 amino acids. V was trimmed by 0 bases and J by 12 bases, leaving 12 bases between them. These data come from a study of shared clonotypes between healthy human individuals. Study results and limitations: Few donors limited the genetic and exposure-history diversity represented. As a rule, naive subsets had a larger estimated richness than memory subsets. Relative to clonotypes present in all four donors, those not shared had lower generation probabilities.

The repertoire was sequenced with immunoSEQ multiplex PCR; TCRdb's copy has only in-frame clones and lacks some. The data hold some 2,000,000 clones, with approximately 95% observed a single time. Division of CD4+ cells produced a CD45RA+ naive subset and a CD45RA-negative memory subset. The sample consisted of naive CD4+ T cells sorted from blood. Stated subset: CD45RA+ positively selected. This receptor was identified in a man aged 18 to 29 in good health. The V and J genes are TRBV5-4 and TRBJ1-1; a possible D gene is TRBD1 (6 bases). The CDR3 nucleotides read TGTGCCAGCAGCTTGGTCGGGGGGCAAACTTTCTTT. Its translation: CASSLVGGQTFF.